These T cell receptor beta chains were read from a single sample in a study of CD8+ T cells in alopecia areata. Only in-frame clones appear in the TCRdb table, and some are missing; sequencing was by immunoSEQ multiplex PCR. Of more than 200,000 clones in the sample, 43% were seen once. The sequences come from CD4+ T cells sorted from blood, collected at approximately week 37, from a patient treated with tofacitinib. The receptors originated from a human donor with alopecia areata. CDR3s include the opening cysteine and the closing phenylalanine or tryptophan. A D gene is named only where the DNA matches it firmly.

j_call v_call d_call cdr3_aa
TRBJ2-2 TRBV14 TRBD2 CASSHGAGLAGNTGELFF
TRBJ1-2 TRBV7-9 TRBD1 CASSSQGGPGGYTF
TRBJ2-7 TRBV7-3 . CASSLTRDREQYF
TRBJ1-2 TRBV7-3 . CASSLSGREVYTF
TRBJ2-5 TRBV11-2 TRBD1 CASSLETGSETQYF
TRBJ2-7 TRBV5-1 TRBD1 CASSPTGNYEQYF
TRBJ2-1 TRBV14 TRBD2 CASSQVWGRAREQFF
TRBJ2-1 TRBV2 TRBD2 CASSRLAGGTEQFF
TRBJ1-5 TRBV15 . CATSRDLVGRSNQPQHF
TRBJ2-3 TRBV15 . CATSRGGGTGDTQYF
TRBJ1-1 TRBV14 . CASSQLQGPEAFF
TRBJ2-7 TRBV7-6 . CASRGETGYEQYF
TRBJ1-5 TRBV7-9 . CASSPGAYSNQPQHF
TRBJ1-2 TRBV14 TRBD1 CASSPLRTGVGYTF
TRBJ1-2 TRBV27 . CASSSGLDYGYTF
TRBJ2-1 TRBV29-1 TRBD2 CSVTITSGINEQFF
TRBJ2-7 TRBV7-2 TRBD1 CASSTQTGAGFEQYF